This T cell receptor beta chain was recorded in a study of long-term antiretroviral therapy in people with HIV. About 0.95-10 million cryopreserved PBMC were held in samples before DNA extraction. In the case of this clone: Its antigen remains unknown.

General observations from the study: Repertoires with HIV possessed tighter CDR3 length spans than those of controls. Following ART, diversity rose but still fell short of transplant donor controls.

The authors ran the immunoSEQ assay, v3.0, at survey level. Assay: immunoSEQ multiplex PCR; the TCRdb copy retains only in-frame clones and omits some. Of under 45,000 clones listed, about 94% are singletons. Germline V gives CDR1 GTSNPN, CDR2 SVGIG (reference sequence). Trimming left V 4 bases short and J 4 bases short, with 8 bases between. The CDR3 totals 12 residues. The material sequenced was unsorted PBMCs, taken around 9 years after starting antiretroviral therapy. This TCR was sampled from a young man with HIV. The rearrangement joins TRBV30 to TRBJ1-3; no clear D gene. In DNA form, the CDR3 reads TGTGCCTGGACTCCCGTCGGAAACACCATATATTTT. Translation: CAWTPVGNTIYF.